Below are 7 T cell receptor beta chains sequenced from a single sample in a study of blood T cell repertoires in COVID-19. Generated by immunoSEQ multiplex PCR, the TCRdb table keeps only in-frame clones and is missing some. In the table there are roughly 180,000 clones, roughly 84% of which are singletons. Specimen: peripheral blood. These receptors all come from a woman older than 75 with active or convalescent COVID-19.

V gene TRBV18 combines with J gene TRBJ2-2, with D perhaps TRBD1 (6 bases). The CDR3 has 15 residues. V lost 0 bases, J lost 3 bases, and 8 bases lay in between. Per the germline V gene, CDR1 is KGHSH and CDR2 is LQKENI. Here the CDR3 reads CASSPPSGDTGELFF. CDR3 DNA sequence: TGTGCCAGCTCACCACCGTCAGGGGACACCGGGGAGCTGTTTTTT.

This clone is a singleton in its sample. The gene calls are TRBV7-7 and TRBJ2-5; 9 bases are a match to TRBD1. Trimming cost V 0 bases and J 5 bases; bases outside gene matches: 10. Germline CDR1 is SSHAT and CDR2 is FNYEAQ (reference sequence). The CDR3 is 17 residues long. CDR3 protein: CASSLAPGQGRWETQYF. CDR3 nucleotides: TGTGCCAGCAGCTTAGCGCCCGGACAGGGGCGGTGGGAGACCCAGTACTTC.

The chain carries TRBV2 and TRBJ1-6, with TRBD1 identical over 11 bases. Germline CDR1 reads SNHLY; CDR2 reads FYNNEI. The CDR3 sequence is 15 residues long. The J segment lost 9 bases and the V segment lost 6 bases, leaving 7 bases of the junction unmatched. The CDR3: CASRTGGQGGSPLHF. The CDR3 DNA reads as TGTGCCAGCAGGACGGGGGGACAGGGGGGTTCACCCCTCCACTTT. Complete variable domain (other parts from reference TRBV2 and TRBJ1-6): EPEVTQTPSHQVTQMGQEVILRCVPISNHLYFYWYRQILGQKVEFLVSFYNNEISEKSEIFDDQFSVERPDGSNFTLKIRSTKLEDSAMYFCASRTGGQGGSPLHFGNGTRLTVT.

The chain links TRBV3-1 (or the pseudogene TRBV3-2) to TRBJ1-6; 9 bases map to TRBD1. This CDR3 spans 15 amino acids. Trimming removed 4 bases from V and 10 bases from J; junction bases left unmatched: 8. In germline, CDR1 is LGHDT, CDR2 YNNKEL (reference sequence). The CDR3 region is CASSPPGQGQSPLHF. CDR3 bases: TGTGCCAGCAGCCCTCCGGGACAGGGCCAATCACCCCTCCACTTT.

V and J are TRBV6-6 and TRBJ1-6; 12 nucleotides agree with TRBD1. The CDR3 contains 15 residues. V lost 2 bases to trimming and J lost 10 bases; unmatched junction nucleotides: 3. The germline V gene encodes CDR1 MNHNY and CDR2 SVGAGI (reference sequence). Written as DNA, the CDR3 is TGTGCCAGCAGTTACGGGGACAGGGGGCAATCACCCCTCCACTTT. Translated: CASSYGDRGQSPLHF.

This clone was detected only once. CDR3 sequence reads: CASGQGVYSNQPQHF. In nucleotides, the CDR3 is TGTGCCAGTGGACAGGGGGTCTATAGCAATCAGCCCCAGCATTTT. V and J are TRBV19 and TRBJ1-5, with 10 bases lining up with TRBD1. Germline lookup yields CDR1 LNHDA and CDR2 SQIVND (reference sequence). The CDR3 length is 15 residues. The junction had 4 bases not matched to a gene; V was cut back by 8 bases and J by 0 bases.

The V gene is TRBV7-8, the J gene TRBJ2-3; 13 nucleotides agree with TRBD2. The germline V gene encodes CDR1 SGHVS and CDR2 FQNEAQ. V lost 2 bases and J lost 5; bases outside the gene matches: 7. This CDR3 spans 17 amino acids. The CDR3 here is CASSLFGTSGIGDTQYF. As DNA, the CDR3 is TGTGCCAGCAGCTTATTCGGGACTAGCGGGATCGGAGATACGCAGTATTTT.